This TCR beta chain was sequenced in a study of OX40 agonist ivuxolimab in advanced cancers. Whole-study findings and limits: Dosing at 0.1 to 3.0 mg/kg was accompanied by clonal expansion of CD4+ and CD8+ blood T cells by week 6.

CDR3 size: 13 residues. Germline assignment: CDR1 WSHSY and CDR2 SAAADI. V was clipped by 2 bases and J by 8 bases, with 11 bases between them. This table comes from immunoSEQ multiplex PCR, and its TCRdb copy is limited to in-frame clones, with some not included. The sample lists 55,000 to 65,000 clones, about 89% occurring once. This clone was picked up a small number of times. Its specificity is unknown. This receptor was obtained from an adult with an advanced solid tumor such as melanoma, head and neck, liver or kidney cancer. This specimen was CD4+ or CD8+ T cells sorted from blood, taken in a trial of the OX40 agonist ivuxolimab. The chain uses TRBV10-2 and TRBJ2-3; possible D gene TRBD1, 5 bases. The CDR3 reads CASSEAVGATQYF. The CDR3 DNA follows: TGCGCCAGCAGTGAGGCTGTAGGGGCTACGCAGTATTTT.